A selection of T cell receptor beta chains follows, all from one sample in a study of T cell repertoires in cytomegalovirus infection. No cognate antigen is known for these TCRs. TCRdb processed the reads anew with MiXCR; each CDR3 protein has one entry. The table has over 100,000 distinct CDR3 sequences, approximately 28% seen once; the top ten hold 80% to 90%. Material: CD8+ T cells from cultured PBMCs, obtained from culture after CMV antigen stimulation. These receptors were taken from a human donor in good health (CMV status not recorded). Some clones in this sample may be carry-over from other donors' samples. The CDR3 runs from the conserved cysteine through the conserved F or W. Each record gives: D gene, clone size, V gene, J gene, CDR3 protein, CDR3 DNA. D genes are given only for firm matches. Size is stated for part of the rows, as once, few or many counts, or as a class when the clone is expanded.

D gene: -
clone size: few
V gene: TRBV19
J gene: TRBJ2-1
CDR3 protein: CASSIGGDSYNEQFF
CDR3 DNA: TGTGCCAGTAGTATAGGGGGAGACTCCTACAATGAGCAGTTCTTC

D gene: -
clone size: few
V gene: TRBV4-1
J gene: TRBJ1-5
CDR3 protein: CASSHDIYQPQHF
CDR3 DNA: TGCGCCAGCAGCCACGACATCTATCAGCCCCAGCATTTT

D gene: -
clone size: -
V gene: TRBV12-3/TRBV12-4
J gene: TRBJ2-2
CDR3 protein: CASSGLGGELFF
CDR3 DNA: TGTGCCAGCAGTGGATTGGGCGGGGAGCTGTTTTTT

D gene: -
clone size: many
V gene: TRBV19
J gene: TRBJ1-5
CDR3 protein: CASSISRNQPQHF
CDR3 DNA: TGTGCCAGTAGTATATCCAGGAATCAGCCCCAGCATTTT

D gene: TRBD2
clone size: -
V gene: TRBV19
J gene: TRBJ2-4
CDR3 protein: CASTPWGGGKNIQYF
CDR3 DNA: TGTGCCAGTACCCCATGGGGGGGAGGCAAAAACATTCAGTACTTC

D gene: -
clone size: many
V gene: TRBV12-3/TRBV12-4
J gene: TRBJ2-2
CDR3 protein: CASSSPGGDLLTGELFF
CDR3 DNA: TGTGCCAGCAGTTCCCCGGGCGGGGATTTACTGACCGGGGAGCTGTTTTTT

D gene: -
clone size: few
V gene: TRBV5-1
J gene: TRBJ1-1
CDR3 protein: CASSLVGSGAKRRTEAFF
CDR3 DNA: TGCGCCAGCAGCTTAGTGGGGAGCGGGGCGAAGAGGCGAACTGAAGCTTTCTTT

D gene: -
clone size: few
V gene: TRBV15
J gene: TRBJ1-1
CDR3 protein: CATSRVDTETEAFF
CDR3 DNA: TGTGCCACCAGCAGAGTGGACACAGAGACTGAAGCTTTCTTT

D gene: -
clone size: -
V gene: TRBV12-3/TRBV12-4
J gene: TRBJ1-2
CDR3 protein: CASSSGEDGYTF
CDR3 DNA: TGTGCCAGCAGTTCAGGAGAGGATGGCTACACCTTC

D gene: TRBD1
clone size: few
V gene: TRBV6-5
J gene: TRBJ2-7
CDR3 protein: CASSYSEDRAYEQYF
CDR3 DNA: TGTGCCAGCAGTTACTCAGAGGACAGGGCTTACGAGCAGTACTTC

D gene: -
clone size: few
V gene: TRBV27
J gene: TRBJ2-6
CDR3 protein: CASAMRRGYQSGANVLTF
CDR3 DNA: TGTGCCAGCGCTATGAGGAGGGGATATCAATCTGGGGCCAACGTCCTGACTTTC

D gene: TRBD2
clone size: few
V gene: TRBV13
J gene: TRBJ2-5
CDR3 protein: CASSTRDSGDRETQYF
CDR3 DNA: TGTGCCAGCAGCACCCGGGATAGCGGGGATCGAGAGACCCAGTACTTC

D gene: -
clone size: -
V gene: TRBV5-6
J gene: TRBJ2-7
CDR3 protein: CASSFLTGRGEQYF
CDR3 DNA: TGTGCCAGCAGCTTCTTGACAGGTCGCGGGGAGCAGTACTTC

D gene: TRBD2
clone size: few
V gene: TRBV7-9
J gene: TRBJ2-1
CDR3 protein: CASRSLAVTYNEQFF
CDR3 DNA: TGTGCCAGCAGATCACTAGCGGTGACCTACAATGAGCAGTTCTTC

D gene: -
clone size: -
V gene: TRBV7-9
J gene: TRBJ2-1
CDR3 protein: CASSTGWGEQFF
CDR3 DNA: TGTGCCAGCAGCACGGGTTGGGGTGAGCAGTTCTTC

D gene: -
clone size: -
V gene: TRBV19
J gene: TRBJ2-1
CDR3 protein: CASGMGPPPAAPYNEQFF
CDR3 DNA: TGTGCCAGTGGTATGGGTCCCCCCCCAGCGGCTCCCTACAATGAGCAGTTCTTC